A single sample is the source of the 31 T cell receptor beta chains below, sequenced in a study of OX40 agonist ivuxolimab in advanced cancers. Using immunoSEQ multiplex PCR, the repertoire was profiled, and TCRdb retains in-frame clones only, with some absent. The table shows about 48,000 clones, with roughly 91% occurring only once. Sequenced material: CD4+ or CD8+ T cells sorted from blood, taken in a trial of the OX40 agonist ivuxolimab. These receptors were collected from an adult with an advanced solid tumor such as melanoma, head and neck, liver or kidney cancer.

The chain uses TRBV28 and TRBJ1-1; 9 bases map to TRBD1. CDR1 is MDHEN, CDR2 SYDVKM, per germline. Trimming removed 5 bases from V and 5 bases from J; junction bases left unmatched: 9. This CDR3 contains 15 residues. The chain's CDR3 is CASSPSGTGLTEAFF. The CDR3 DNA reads TGTGCCAGCAGTCCCTCAGGGACAGGGTTGACTGAAGCTTTCTTT.

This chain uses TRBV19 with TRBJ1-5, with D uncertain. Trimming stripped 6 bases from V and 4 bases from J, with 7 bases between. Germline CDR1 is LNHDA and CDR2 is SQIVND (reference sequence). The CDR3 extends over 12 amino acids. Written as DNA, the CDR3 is TGTGCCAGTAGGCCACCTAATCAGCCCCAGCATTTT. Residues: CASRPPNQPQHF.

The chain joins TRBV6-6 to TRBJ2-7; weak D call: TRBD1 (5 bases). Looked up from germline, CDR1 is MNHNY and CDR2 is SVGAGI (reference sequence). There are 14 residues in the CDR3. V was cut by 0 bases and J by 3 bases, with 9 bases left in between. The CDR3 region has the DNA TGTGCCAGCAGTTACTCTGACAGTTACTACGAGCAGTACTTC. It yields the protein CASSYSDSYYEQYF.

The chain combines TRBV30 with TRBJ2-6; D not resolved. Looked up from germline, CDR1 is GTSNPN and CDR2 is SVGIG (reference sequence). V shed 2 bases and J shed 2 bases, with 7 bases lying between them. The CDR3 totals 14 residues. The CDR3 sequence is CAWSQETGANVLTF. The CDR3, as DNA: TGTGCCTGGAGTCAGGAGACTGGGGCCAACGTCCTGACTTTC.

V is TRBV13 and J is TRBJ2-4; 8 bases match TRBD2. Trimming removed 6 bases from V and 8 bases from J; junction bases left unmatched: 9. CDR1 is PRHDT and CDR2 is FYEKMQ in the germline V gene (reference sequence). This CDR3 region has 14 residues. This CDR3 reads CASSSGLEYHIQYF. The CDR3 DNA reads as TGTGCCAGCAGTTCGGGACTAGAATATCACATTCAGTACTTC.

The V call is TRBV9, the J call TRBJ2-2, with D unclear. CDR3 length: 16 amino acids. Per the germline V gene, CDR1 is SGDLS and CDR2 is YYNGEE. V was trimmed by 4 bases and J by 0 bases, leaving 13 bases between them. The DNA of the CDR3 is TGTGCCAGCAGCCCGAAGGATGGGACGAACACCGGGGAGCTGTTTTTT. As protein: CASSPKDGTNTGELFF.

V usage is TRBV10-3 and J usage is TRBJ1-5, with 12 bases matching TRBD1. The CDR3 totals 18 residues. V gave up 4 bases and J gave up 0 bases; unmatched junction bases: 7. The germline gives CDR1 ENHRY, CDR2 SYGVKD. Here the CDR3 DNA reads TGTGCCATCAGTGGGGCCGGGACAGGGGGCTATAGCAATCAGCCCCAGCATTTT. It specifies CAISGAGTGGYSNQPQHF.

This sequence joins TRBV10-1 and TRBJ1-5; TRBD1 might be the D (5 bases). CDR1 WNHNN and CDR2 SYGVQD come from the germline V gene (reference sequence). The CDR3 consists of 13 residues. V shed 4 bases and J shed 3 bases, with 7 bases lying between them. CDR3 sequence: CASSGQPNQPQHF. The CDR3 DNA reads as TGCGCCAGCAGTGGACAGCCCAATCAGCCCCAGCATTTT.

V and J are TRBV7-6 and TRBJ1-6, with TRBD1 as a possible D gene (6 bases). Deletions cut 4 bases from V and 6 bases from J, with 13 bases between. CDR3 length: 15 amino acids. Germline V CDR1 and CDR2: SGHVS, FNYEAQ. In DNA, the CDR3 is TGTGCCAGCAGCTCCGGACAGAGCGGTAATTCACCCCTCCACTTT. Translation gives CASSSGQSGNSPLHF. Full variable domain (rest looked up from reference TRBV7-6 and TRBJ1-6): GAGVSQSPRYKVTKRGQDVALRCDPISGHVSLYWYRQALGQGPEFLTYFNYEAQQDKSGLPNDRFSAERPEGSISTLTIQRTEQRDSAMYRCASSSGQSGNSPLHFGNGTRLTVT.

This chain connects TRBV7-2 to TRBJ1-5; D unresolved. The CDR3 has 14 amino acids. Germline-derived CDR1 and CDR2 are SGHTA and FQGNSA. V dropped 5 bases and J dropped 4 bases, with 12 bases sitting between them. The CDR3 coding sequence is TGTGCCAGCAGCCCCTCCGGTAAGAATCAGCCCCAGCATTTT. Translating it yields CASSPSGKNQPQHF. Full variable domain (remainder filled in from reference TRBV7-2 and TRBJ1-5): GAGVSQSPSNKVTEKGKDVELRCDPISGHTALYWYRQSLGQGLEFLIYFQGNSAPDKSGLPSDRFSAERTGGSVSTLTIQRTQQEDSAVYLCASSPSGKNQPQHFGDGTRLSIL.

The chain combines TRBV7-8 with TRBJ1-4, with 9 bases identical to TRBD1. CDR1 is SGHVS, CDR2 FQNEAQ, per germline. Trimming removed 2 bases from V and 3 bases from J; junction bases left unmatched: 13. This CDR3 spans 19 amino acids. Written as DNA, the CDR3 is TGTGCCAGCAGCTTATACTCCACTACAGGGGGCCTATCTAATGAAAAACTGTTTTTT. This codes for CASSLYSTTGGLSNEKLFF.

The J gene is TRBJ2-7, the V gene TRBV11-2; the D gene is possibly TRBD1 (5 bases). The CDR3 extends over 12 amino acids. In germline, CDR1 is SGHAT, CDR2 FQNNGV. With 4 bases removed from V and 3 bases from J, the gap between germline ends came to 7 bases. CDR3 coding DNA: TGTGCCAGCAGCTCGGACAACTACGAGCAGTACGTC. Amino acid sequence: CASSSDNYEQYV.

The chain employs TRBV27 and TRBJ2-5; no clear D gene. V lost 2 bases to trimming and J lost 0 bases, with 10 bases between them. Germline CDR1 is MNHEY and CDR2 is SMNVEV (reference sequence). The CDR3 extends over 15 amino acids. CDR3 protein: CASSLIWSYQETQYF. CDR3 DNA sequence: TGTGCCAGCAGTTTAATTTGGTCCTACCAAGAGACCCAGTACTTC.

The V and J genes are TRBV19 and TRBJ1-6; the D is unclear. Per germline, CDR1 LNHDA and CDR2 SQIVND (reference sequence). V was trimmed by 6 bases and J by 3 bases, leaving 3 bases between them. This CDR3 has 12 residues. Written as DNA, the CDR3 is TGTGCCAGTAGCTTCTATAATTCACCCCTCCACTTT. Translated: CASSFYNSPLHF.

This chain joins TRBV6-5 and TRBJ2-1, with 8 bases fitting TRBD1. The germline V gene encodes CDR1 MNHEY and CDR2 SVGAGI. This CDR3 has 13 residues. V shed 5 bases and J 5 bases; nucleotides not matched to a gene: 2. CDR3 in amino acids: CASSQTGDNEQFF. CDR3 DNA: TGTGCCAGCAGTCAGACAGGGGACAATGAGCAGTTCTTC.

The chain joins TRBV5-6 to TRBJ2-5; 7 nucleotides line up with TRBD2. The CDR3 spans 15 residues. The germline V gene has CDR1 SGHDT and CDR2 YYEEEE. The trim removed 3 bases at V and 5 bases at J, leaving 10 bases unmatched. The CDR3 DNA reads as TGTGCCAGCAGCTCGACCAGGGACTACGGGGAGACCCAGTACTTC. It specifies CASSSTRDYGETQYF.

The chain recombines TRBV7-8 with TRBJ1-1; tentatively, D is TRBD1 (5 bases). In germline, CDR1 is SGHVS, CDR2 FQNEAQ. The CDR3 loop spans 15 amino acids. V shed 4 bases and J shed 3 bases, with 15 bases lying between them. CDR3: CASSSARGGHTEAFF. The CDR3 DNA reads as TGTGCCAGCAGCTCAGCCCGGGGCGGGCACACTGAAGCTTTCTTT.

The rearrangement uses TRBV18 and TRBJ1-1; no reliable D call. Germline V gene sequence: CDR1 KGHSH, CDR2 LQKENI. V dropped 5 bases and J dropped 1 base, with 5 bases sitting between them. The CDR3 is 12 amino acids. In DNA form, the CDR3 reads TGTGCCAGCTCATACAAGAACACTGAAGCTTTCTTT. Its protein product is CASSYKNTEAFF. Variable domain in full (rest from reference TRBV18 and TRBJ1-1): NAGVMQNPRHLVRRRGQEARLRCSPMKGHSHVYWYRQLPEEGLKFMVYLQKENIIDESGMPKERFSAEFPKEGPSILRIQQVVRGDSAAYFCASSYKNTEAFFGQGTRLTVV.

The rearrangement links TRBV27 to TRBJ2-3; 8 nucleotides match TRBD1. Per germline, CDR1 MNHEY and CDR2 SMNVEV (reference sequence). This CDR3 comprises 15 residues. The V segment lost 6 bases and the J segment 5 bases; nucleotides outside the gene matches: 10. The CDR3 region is CASSGPGTGQDTQYF. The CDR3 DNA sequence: TGTGCCAGCAGCGGACCAGGGACAGGTCAAGATACGCAGTATTTT.

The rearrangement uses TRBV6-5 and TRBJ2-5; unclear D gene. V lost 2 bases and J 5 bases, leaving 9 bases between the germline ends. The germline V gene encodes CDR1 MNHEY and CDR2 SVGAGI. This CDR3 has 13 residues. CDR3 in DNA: TGTGCCAGCAGTTACAATCTCGGCGAGACCCAGTACTTC. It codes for CASSYNLGETQYF.

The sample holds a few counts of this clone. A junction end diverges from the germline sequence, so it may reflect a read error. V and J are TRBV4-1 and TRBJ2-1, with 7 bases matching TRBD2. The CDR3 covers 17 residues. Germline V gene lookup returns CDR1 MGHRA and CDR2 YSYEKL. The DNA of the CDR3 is TGCGCCAGCAGCGAAGACCCCGCTAGCGGTCTATACAATGAGCAGTTCTTC. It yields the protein CASSEDPASGLYNEQFF.

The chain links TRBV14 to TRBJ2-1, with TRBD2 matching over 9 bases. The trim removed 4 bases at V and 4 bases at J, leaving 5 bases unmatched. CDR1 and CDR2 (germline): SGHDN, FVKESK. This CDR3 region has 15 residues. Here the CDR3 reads CASSLTSGSYNEQFF. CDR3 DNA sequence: TGTGCCAGCAGCCTGACTAGCGGAAGTTACAATGAGCAGTTCTTC.

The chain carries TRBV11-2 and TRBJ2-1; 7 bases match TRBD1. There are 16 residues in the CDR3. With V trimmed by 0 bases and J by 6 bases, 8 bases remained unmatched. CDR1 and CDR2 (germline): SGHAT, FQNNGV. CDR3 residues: CASSLDPRQGRNEQFF. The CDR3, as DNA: TGTGCCAGCAGCTTAGACCCTCGACAGGGACGCAATGAGCAGTTCTTC.

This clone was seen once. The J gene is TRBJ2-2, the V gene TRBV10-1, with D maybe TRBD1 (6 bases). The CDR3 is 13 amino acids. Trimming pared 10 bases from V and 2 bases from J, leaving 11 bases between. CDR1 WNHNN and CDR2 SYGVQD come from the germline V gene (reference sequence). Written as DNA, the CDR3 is TGCGCCACAGGGACACCAAACACCGGGGAGCTGTTTTTT. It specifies CATGTPNTGELFF.

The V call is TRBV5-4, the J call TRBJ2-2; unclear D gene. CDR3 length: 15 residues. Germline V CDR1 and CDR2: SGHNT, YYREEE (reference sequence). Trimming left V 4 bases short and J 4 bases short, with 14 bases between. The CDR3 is CASSPLEGSTGELFF. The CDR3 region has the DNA TGTGCCAGCAGCCCGCTGGAAGGCAGCACCGGGGAGCTGTTTTTT.

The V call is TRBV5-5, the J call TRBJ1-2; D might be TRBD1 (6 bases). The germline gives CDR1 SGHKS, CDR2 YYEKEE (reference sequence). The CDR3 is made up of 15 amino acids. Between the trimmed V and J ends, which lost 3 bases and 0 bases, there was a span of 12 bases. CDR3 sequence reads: CASSSTGITNYGYTF. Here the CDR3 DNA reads TGTGCCAGCAGCTCCACAGGGATCACTAACTATGGCTACACCTTC.

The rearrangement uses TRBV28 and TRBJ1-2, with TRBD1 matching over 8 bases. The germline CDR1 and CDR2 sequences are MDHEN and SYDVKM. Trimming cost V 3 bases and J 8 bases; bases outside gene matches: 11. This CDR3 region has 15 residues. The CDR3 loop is CASSFGSGGAVGYTF. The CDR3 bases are TGTGCCAGCAGTTTTGGATCAGGGGGCGCGGTAGGCTACACCTTC.

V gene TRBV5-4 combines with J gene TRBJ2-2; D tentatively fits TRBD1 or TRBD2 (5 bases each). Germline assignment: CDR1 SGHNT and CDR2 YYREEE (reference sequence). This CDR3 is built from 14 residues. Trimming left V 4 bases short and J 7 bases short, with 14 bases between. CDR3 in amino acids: CASSREQGIGELFF. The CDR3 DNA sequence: TGTGCCAGCAGCAGGGAGCAGGGAATCGGGGAGCTGTTTTTT.

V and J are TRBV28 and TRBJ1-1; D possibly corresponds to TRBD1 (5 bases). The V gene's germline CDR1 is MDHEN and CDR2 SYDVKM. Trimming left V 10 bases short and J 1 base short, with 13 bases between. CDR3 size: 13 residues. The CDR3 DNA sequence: TGTGCCATCGATGAGGGGCAGAACACTGAAGCTTTCTTT. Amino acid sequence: CAIDEGQNTEAFF.

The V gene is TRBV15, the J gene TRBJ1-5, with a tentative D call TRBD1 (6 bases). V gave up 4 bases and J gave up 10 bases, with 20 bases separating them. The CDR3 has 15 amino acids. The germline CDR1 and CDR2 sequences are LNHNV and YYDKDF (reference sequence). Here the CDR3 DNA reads TGTGCCACCAGCACCCGAAGGGGGTCCCTAAACCCCCAGCATTTT. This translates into CATSTRRGSLNPQHF.

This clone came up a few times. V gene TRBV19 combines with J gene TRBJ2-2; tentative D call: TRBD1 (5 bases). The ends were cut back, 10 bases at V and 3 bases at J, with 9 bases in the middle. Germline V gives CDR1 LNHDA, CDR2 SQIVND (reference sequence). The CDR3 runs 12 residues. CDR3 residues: CATPRDTGELFF. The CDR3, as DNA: TGTGCCACCCCCAGGGACACCGGGGAGCTGTTTTTT.